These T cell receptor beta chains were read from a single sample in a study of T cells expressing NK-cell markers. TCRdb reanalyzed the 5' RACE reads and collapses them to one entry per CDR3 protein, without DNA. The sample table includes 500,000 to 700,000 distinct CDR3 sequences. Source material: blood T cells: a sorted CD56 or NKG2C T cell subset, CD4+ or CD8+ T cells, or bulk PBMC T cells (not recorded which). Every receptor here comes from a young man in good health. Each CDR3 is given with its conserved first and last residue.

CDR3 protein: CASSLVTSGRGQDTQYF; J gene: TRBJ2-3; V gene: TRBV7-2
CDR3 protein: CASSQRTGVGANVLTF; J gene: TRBJ2-6; V gene: TRBV14
CDR3 protein: CASSLLSGSTYNEQFF; J gene: TRBJ2-1; V gene: TRBV7-9
CDR3 protein: CASSYARATGELFF; J gene: TRBJ2-2; V gene: TRBV12-3/TRBV12-4
CDR3 protein: CASSLARTAKPNSYEQYF; J gene: TRBJ2-7; V gene: TRBV7-8
CDR3 protein: CASSQRGTGINYGYTF; J gene: TRBJ1-2; V gene: TRBV3-1
CDR3 protein: CSARMLRSPGSTDTQYF; J gene: TRBJ2-3; V gene: TRBV20-1
CDR3 protein: CASSFSGFKVDTIYF; J gene: TRBJ1-3; V gene: TRBV5-6
CDR3 protein: CSGAGGDHTEAFF; J gene: TRBJ1-1; V gene: TRBV29-1
CDR3 protein: CSVALGSSNQPQHF; J gene: TRBJ1-5; V gene: TRBV29-1
CDR3 protein: CASSDITAVGYNEQFF; J gene: TRBJ2-1; V gene: TRBV2
CDR3 protein: CASSQDIFAGGLQETQYF; J gene: TRBJ2-5; V gene: TRBV3-1
CDR3 protein: CATSDWGQGAGTDTQYF; J gene: TRBJ2-3; V gene: TRBV24-1
CDR3 protein: CASSLTGGRDTEAFF; J gene: TRBJ1-1; V gene: TRBV28
CDR3 protein: CASSSQWEAFF; J gene: TRBJ1-1; V gene: TRBV28
CDR3 protein: CASSVSERHLDEQFF; J gene: TRBJ2-1; V gene: TRBV9
CDR3 protein: CACLQVCQPQHF; J gene: TRBJ1-5; V gene: TRBV7-6
CDR3 protein: CSAPVTGGTEKLFF; J gene: TRBJ1-4; V gene: TRBV20-1
CDR3 protein: CSARDPGTSDSWEQFF; J gene: TRBJ2-1; V gene: TRBV20-1
CDR3 protein: CSAIGLAGAGELFF; J gene: TRBJ2-2; V gene: TRBV20-1
CDR3 protein: CASSLATYGYTF; J gene: TRBJ1-2; V gene: TRBV12-3/TRBV12-4
CDR3 protein: CASSQDWATADTQYF; J gene: TRBJ2-3; V gene: TRBV4-1
CDR3 protein: CASSFRQFPETQYF; J gene: TRBJ2-5; V gene: TRBV5-1